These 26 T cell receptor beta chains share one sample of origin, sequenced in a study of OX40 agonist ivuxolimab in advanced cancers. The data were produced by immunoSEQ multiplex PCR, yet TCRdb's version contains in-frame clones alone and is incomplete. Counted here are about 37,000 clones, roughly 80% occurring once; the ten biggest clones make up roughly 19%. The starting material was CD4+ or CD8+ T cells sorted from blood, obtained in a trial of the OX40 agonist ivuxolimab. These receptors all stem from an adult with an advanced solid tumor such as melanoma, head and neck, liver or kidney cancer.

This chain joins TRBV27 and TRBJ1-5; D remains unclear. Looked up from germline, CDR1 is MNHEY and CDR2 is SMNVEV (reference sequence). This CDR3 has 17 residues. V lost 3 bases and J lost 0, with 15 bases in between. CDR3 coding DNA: TGTGCCAGCAGTTTCTCGACAAGCCCCTATAGCAATCAGCCCCAGCATTTT. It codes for CASSFSTSPYSNQPQHF.

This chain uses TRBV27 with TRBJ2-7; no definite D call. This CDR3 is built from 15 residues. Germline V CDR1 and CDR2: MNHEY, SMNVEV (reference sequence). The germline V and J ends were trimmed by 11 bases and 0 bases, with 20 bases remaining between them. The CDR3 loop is CAGPGWAQSSYEQYF. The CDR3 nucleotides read TGTGCCGGCCCCGGGTGGGCCCAGAGCTCCTACGAGCAGTACTTC.

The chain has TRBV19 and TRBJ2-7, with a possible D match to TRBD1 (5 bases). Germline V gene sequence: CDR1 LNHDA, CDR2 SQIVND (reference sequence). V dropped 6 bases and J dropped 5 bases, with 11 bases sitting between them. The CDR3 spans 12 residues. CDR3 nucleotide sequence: TGTGCCAGTAGCCCGACAGCGAACGAGCAGTACTTC. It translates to CASSPTANEQYF.

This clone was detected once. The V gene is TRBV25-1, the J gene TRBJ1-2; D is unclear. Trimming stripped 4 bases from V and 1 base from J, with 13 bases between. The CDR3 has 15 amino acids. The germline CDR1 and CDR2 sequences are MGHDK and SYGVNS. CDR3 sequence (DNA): TGTGCCAGCAGTGCGGCCGGCGGGGATAACTATGGCTACACCTTC. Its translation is CASSAAGGDNYGYTF.

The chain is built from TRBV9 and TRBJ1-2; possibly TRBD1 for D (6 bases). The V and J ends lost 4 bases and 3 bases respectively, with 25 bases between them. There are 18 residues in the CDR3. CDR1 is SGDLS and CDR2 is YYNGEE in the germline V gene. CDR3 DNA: TGTGCCAGCAGCCCTCGGTCCGGGACAACACATTTTTACTATGGCTACACCTTC. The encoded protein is CASSPRSGTTHFYYGYTF.

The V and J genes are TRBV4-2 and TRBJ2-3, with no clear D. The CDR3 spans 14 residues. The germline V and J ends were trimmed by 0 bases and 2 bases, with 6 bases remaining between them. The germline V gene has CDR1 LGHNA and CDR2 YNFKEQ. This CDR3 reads CASSQDYLTDTQYF. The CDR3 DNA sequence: TGTGCCAGCAGCCAAGACTACCTCACAGATACGCAGTATTTT.

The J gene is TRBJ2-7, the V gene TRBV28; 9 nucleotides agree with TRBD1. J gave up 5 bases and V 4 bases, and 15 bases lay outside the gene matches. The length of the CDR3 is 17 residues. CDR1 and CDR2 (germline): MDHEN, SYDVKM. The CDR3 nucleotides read TGTGCCAGCAGTTACCTGACAGGGGGATTACTAGGAGACGAGCAGTACTTC. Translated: CASSYLTGGLLGDEQYF.

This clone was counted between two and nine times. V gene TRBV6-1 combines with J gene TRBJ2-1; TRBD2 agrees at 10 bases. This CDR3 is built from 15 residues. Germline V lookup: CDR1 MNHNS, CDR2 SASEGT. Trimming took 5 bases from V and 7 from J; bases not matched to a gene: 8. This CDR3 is CASSPWSGRANEQFF. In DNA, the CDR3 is TGTGCCAGCAGTCCCTGGAGCGGGAGGGCAAATGAGCAGTTCTTC.

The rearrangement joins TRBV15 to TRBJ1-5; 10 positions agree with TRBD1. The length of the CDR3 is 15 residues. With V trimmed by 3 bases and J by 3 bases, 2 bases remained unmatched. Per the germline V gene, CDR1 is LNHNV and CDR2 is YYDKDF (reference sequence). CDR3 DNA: TGTGCCACCAGCAGGGACAGGGGGGTCAATCAGCCCCAGCATTTT. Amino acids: CATSRDRGVNQPQHF.

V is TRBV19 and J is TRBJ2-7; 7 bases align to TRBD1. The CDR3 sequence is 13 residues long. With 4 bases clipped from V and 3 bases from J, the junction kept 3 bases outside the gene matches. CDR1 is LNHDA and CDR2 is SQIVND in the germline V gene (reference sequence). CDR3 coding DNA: TGTGCCAGTAGTAGCCGACAGGGCTACGAGCAGTACTTC. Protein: CASSSRQGYEQYF.

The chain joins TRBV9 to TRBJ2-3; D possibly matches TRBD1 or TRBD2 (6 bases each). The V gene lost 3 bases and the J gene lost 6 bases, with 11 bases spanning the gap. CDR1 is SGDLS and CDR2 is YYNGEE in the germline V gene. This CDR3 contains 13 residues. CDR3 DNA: TGTGCCAGCAGCGAGGAGGGGGAGGATACGCAGTATTTT. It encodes CASSEEGEDTQYF.

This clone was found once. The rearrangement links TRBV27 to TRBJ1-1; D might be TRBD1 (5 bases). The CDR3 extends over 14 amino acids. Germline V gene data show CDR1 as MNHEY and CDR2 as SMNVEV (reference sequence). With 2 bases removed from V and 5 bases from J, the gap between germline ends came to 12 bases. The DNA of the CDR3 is TGTGCCAGCAGTTTAAATGGGGGTAGGACTGAAGCTTTCTTT. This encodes CASSLNGGRTEAFF.

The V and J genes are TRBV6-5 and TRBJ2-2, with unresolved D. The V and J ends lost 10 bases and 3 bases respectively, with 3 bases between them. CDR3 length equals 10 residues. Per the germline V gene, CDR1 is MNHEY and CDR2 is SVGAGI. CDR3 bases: TGTGCCACCTACACCGGGGAGCTGTTTTTT. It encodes CATYTGELFF.

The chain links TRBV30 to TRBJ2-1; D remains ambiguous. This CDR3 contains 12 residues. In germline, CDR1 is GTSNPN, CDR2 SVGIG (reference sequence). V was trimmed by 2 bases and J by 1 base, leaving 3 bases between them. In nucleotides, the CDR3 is TGTGCCTGGAGTATTTCCTACAATGAGCAGTTCTTC. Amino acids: CAWSISYNEQFF. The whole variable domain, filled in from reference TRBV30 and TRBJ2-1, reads SQTIHQWPATLVQPVGSPLSLECTVEGTSNPNLYWYRQAAGRGLQLLFYSVGIGQISSEVPQNLSASRPQDRQFILSSKKLLLSDSGFYLCAWSISYNEQFFGPGTRLTVL.

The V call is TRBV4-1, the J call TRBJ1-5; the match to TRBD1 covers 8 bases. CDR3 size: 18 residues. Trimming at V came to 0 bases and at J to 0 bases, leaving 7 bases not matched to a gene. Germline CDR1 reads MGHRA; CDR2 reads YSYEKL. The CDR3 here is CASSQESDRGYSNQPQHF. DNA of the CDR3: TGCGCCAGCAGCCAAGAAAGCGACAGGGGTTATAGCAATCAGCCCCAGCATTTT.

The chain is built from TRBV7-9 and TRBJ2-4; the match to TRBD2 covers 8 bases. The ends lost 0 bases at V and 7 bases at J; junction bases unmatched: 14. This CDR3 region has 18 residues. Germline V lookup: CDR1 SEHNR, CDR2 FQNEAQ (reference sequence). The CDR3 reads CASSLAPIQTGRGNIQYF. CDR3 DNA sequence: TGTGCCAGCAGCTTAGCGCCGATACAAACCGGGAGGGGGAACATTCAGTACTTC.

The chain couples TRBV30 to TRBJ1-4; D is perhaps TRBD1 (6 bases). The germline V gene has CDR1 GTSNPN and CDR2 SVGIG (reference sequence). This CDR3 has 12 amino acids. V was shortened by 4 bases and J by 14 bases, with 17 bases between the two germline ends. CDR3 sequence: CAWTEGGWVLFF. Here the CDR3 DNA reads TGTGCCTGGACGGAGGGGGGGTGGGTTCTGTTTTTT.

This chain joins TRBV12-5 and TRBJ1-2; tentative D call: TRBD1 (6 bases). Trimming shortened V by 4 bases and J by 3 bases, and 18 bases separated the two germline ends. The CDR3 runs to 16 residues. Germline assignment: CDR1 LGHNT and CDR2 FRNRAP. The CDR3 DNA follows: TGTGCTAGTGGTTACCCTAGGGGGGACTCTCACTATGGCTACACCTTC. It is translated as CASGYPRGDSHYGYTF.

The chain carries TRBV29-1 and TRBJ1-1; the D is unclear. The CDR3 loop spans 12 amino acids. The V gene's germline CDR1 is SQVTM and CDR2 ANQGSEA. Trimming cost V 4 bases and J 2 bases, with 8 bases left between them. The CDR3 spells CSVGGYNTEAFF. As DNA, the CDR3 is TGCAGCGTTGGCGGTTATAACACTGAAGCTTTCTTT.

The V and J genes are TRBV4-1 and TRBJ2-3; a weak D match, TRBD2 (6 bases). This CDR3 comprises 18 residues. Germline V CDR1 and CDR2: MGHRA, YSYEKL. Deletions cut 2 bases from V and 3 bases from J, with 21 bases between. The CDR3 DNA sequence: TGCGCCAGCAGCCAACAAGCCCTCGGGGGAGTTGGGACAGATACGCAGTATTTT. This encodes CASSQQALGGVGTDTQYF.

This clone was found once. The CDR3 region has the DNA TGTGCCAGCAGCCCCGGGACATCTAATCAGCCCCAGCATTTT. Protein sequence: CASSPGTSNQPQHF. This sequence joins TRBV9 and TRBJ1-5, with a weak D call TRBD1 (6 bases). Germline V gene sequence: CDR1 SGDLS, CDR2 YYNGEE. The CDR3 contains 14 residues. Trimming shortened V by 4 bases and J by 4 bases, and 12 bases separated the two germline ends.

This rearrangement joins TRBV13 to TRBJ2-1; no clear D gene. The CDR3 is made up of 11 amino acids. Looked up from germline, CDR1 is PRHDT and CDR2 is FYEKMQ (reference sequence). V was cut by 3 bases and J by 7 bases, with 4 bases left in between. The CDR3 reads CASSFGNEQFF. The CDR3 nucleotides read TGTGCCAGCAGCTTCGGGAATGAGCAGTTCTTC.

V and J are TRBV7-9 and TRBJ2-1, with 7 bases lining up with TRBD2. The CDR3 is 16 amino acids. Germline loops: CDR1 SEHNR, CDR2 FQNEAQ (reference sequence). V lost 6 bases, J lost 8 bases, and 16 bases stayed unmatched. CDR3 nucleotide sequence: TGTGCCAGCAGTTCCGTGGGGGGAGGGCCCTTTGATGAGCAGTTCTTC. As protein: CASSSVGGGPFDEQFF.

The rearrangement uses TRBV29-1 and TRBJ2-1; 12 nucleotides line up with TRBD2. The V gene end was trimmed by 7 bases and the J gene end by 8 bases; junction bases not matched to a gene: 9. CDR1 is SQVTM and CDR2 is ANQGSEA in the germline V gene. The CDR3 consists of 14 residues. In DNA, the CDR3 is TGCAGCGCTCTTGGACTAGCGGGGTTCGATGAGCAGTTCTTC. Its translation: CSALGLAGFDEQFF.

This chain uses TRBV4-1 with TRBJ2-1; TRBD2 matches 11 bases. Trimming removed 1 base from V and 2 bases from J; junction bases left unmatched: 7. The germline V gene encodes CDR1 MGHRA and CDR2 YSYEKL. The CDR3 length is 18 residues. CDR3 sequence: CASSQGASGRTTYNEQFF. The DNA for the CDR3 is TGCGCCAGCAGCCAAGGGGCTAGCGGGAGGACAACCTACAATGAGCAGTTCTTC.

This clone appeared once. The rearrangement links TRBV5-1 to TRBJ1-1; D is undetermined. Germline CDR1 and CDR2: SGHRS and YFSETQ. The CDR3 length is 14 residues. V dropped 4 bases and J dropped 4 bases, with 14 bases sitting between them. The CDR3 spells CASSPGVSGTEAFF. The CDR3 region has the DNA TGCGCCAGCAGCCCCGGGGTCTCAGGCACTGAAGCTTTCTTT.